A selection of T cell receptor beta chains follows, all from one sample in a study of PD-L1 blockade in urothelial cancer. The data were produced by immunoSEQ multiplex PCR, yet TCRdb's version contains in-frame clones alone and is incomplete. The table lists about 110,000 clones, under 85% of them singletons, with 2.4% in the top ten. Sequenced material: PBMCs, taken around atezolizumab (anti-PD-L1) treatment. The receptors here all came from a man aged 50 or older with urothelial cancer. The CDR3 runs from the conserved cysteine through the conserved F or W. The order of the fields is clone size, J gene, V gene, D gene, CDR3 protein, CDR3 DNA. The D gene is left open where the match is weak. Size tells how often a clone was seen (once, few, many) or the class of an expanded clone, and some rows leave it out.

NA TRBJ1-5 TRBV28 NA CASSFAGAYNQPQHF TGTGCCAGCAGTTTTGCAGGGGCCTACAATCAGCCCCAGCATTTT
NA TRBJ1-3 TRBV29-1 NA CSVYGPGHSGNTIYF TGCAGCGTTTACGGCCCAGGGCACTCTGGAAACACCATATATTTT
NA TRBJ2-1 TRBV18 TRBD1 CASSPDREREQFF TGTGCCAGCTCACCTGACAGGGAGCGAGAGCAGTTCTTC
NA TRBJ2-6 TRBV7-6 TRBD2 CASRGLAGTGANVLTF TGTGCCAGCAGGGGACTAGCGGGAACTGGGGCCAACGTCCTGACTTTC
NA TRBJ2-7 TRBV5-5 NA CASSPYSGFGEQYF TGTGCCAGCAGCCCCTACTCGGGGTTTGGCGAGCAGTACTTC
NA TRBJ2-3 TRBV5-6 NA CASSLFGSDTQYF TGTGCCAGCAGCTTGTTCGGGTCAGATACGCAGTATTTT
NA TRBJ2-7 TRBV27 NA CASSFLAGPYEQYF TGTGCCAGCAGTTTTCTCGCGGGACCCTACGAGCAGTACTTC
once TRBJ2-2 TRBV28 TRBD1 CASSRDRVGELFF TGTGCCAGCAGCCGAGACAGGGTCGGGGAGCTGTTTTTT
NA TRBJ1-3 TRBV27 TRBD1 CASSLNYLGTAGNTIYF TGTGCCAGCAGTTTGAACTACCTAGGGACAGCTGGAAACACCATATATTTT
NA TRBJ2-7 TRBV14 TRBD1 CASSPGATGHGQYF TGTGCCAGCAGCCCAGGTGCGACAGGGCACGGGCAGTACTTC
few TRBJ2-7 TRBV28 NA CASSKTQGGGYEQYF TGTGCCAGCAGTAAAACCCAGGGAGGGGGATACGAGCAGTACTTC
NA TRBJ1-2 TRBV5-8 NA CASSFGGIGGYTF TGTGCCAGCAGCTTTGGCGGGATCGGTGGCTACACCTTC
NA TRBJ2-4 TRBV9 NA CASSRGQSYSKNIQYF TGTGCCAGCAGCAGGGGCCAATCTTATTCTAAAAACATTCAGTACTTC
NA TRBJ2-7 TRBV6-5 NA CASSWGTGLGRYEQYF TGTGCCAGCAGTTGGGGGACAGGACTAGGAAGATACGAGCAGTACTTC
NA TRBJ2-7 TRBV4-1 TRBD2 CASSQAATTSGGTYEQYF TGCGCCAGCAGCCAAGCGGCCACTACTAGCGGGGGAACCTACGAGCAGTACTTC
NA TRBJ2-1 TRBV5-1 NA CASSSGRVEQFF TGCGCCAGCAGCTCCGGCCGGGTTGAGCAGTTCTTC
NA TRBJ2-3 TRBV15 NA CATSRGTRFPSASTDTQYF TGTGCCACCAGCAGAGGCACCAGGTTCCCTTCGGCTAGCACAGATACGCAGTATTTT
NA TRBJ2-1 TRBV30 TRBD2 CAWSDRSGGKREQFF TGTGCCTGGAGTGACCGGTCGGGAGGGAAGAGGGAGCAGTTCTTC
NA TRBJ2-1 TRBV12-5 TRBD1 CASGLGGTVEQFF TGTGCTAGTGGTCTCGGTGGGACAGTTGAGCAGTTCTTC
few TRBJ1-1 TRBV19 NA CASSISGANTEAFF TGTGCCAGTAGTATCTCAGGGGCGAACACTGAAGCTTTCTTT
NA TRBJ2-1 TRBV5-1 NA CASSLKRMEFGEQFF TGCGCCAGCAGCTTGAAGCGGATGGAATTCGGAGAGCAGTTCTTC
few TRBJ1-4 TRBV5-1 TRBD1 CASSKGGTNEKLFF TGCGCCAGCAGCAAAGGGGGCACTAATGAAAAACTGTTTTTT
once TRBJ2-7 TRBV4-1 TRBD1 CASSRDRGSYEQYF TGCGCCAGCAGCCGGGACAGGGGATCCTACGAGCAGTACTTC